This record concerns one T cell receptor beta chain sequence. Repertoires were generated with immunoSEQ multiplex PCR, while TCRdb's copy carries only in-frame clones and drops some. The data contain over 450,000 clones, about four fifths of them singletons. These data belong to a study of shared T cell receptors in the human thymus. Between the trimmed V and J ends, which lost 3 bases and 1 base, there was a span of 5 bases. CDR1 and CDR2 from the germline V gene are ENHRY and SYGVKD. The CDR3 totals 13 residues. These data were also reused for a study on human thymus T cells.

This sequence was found in a boy under two years old with a congenital heart defect. The chain recombines TRBV10-3 with TRBJ2-3; no clear D. Sequencing was carried out using thymocytes. The CDR3 DNA is TGTGCCATCAGTGACCTTGGCACAGATACGCAGTATTTT. Residues: CAISDLGTDTQYF.